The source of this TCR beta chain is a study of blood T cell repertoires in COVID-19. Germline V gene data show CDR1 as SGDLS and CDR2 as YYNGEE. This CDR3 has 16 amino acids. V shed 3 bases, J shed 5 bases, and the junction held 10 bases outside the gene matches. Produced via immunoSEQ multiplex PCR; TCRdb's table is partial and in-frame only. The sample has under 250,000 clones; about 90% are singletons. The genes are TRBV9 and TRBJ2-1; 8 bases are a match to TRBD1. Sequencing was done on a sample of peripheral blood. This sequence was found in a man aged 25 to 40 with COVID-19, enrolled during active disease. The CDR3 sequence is CASSEHAGTGNNEQFF. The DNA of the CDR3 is TGTGCCAGCAGCGAACACGCGGGGACAGGTAACAATGAGCAGTTCTTC.